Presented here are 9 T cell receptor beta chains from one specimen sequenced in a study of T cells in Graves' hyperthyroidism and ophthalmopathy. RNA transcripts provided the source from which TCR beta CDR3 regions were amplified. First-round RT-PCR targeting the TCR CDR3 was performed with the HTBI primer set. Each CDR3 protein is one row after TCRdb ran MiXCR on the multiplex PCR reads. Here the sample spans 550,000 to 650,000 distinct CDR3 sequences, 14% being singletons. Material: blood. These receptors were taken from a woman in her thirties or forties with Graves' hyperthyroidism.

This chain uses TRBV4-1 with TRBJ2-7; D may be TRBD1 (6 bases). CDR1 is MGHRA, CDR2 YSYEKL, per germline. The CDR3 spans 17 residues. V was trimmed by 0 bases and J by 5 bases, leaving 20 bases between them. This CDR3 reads CASSQEDITTGKDEQYF. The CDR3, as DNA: TGCGCCAGCAGCCAAGAAGACATCACCACAGGGAAGGACGAGCAGTACTTC.

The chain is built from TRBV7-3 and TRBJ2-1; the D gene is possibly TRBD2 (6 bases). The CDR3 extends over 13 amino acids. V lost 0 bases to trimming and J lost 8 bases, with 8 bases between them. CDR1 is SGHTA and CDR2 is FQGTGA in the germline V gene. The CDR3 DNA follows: TGTGCCAGCAGCTTAACGAGGAGGGATGAGCAGTTCTTC. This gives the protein CASSLTRRDEQFF.

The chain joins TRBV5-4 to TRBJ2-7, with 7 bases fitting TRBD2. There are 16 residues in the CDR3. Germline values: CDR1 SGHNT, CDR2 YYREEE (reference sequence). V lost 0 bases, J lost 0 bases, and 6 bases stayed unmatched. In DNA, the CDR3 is TGTGCCAGCAGCTTGGAACCTAGCGGAGCCTCCTACGAGCAGTACTTC. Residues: CASSLEPSGASYEQYF.

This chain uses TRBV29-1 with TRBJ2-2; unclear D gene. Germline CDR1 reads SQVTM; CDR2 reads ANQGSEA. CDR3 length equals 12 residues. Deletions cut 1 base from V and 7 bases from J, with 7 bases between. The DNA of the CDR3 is TGCAGCGTTGAAGGTCCAAGCGGGGAGCTGTTTTTT. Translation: CSVEGPSGELFF.

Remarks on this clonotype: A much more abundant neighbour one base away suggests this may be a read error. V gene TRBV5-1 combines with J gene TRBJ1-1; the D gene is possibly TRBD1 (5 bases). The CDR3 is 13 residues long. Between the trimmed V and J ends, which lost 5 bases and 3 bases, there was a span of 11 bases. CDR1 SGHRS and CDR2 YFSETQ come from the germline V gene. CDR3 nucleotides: TGCGCCAGCAGGGTTGAAGGGGACACTGAAGCTTTCTTT. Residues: CASRVEGDTEAFF.

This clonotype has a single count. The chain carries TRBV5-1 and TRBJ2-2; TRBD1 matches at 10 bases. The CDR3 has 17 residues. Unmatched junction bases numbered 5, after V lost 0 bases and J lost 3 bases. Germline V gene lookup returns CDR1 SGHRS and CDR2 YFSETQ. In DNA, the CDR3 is TGCGCCAGCAGCTTGGGGGGACAGGGGTCGTACACCGGGGAGCTGTTTTTT. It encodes CASSLGGQGSYTGELFF.

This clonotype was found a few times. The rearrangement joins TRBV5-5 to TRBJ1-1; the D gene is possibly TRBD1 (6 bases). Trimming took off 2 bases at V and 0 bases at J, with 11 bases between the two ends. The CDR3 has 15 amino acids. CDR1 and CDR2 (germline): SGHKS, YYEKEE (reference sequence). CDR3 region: CASSLHRVVNTEAFF. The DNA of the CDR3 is TGTGCCAGCAGCTTACACAGGGTAGTGAACACTGAAGCTTTCTTT.

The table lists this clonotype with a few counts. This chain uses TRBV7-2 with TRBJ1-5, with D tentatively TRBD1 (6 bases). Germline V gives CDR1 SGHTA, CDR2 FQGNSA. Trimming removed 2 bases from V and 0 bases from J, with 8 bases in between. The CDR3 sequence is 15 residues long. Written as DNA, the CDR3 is TGTGCCAGCAGCTTAATAGGGGGTAGCAATCAGCCCCAGCATTTT. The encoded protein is CASSLIGGSNQPQHF.

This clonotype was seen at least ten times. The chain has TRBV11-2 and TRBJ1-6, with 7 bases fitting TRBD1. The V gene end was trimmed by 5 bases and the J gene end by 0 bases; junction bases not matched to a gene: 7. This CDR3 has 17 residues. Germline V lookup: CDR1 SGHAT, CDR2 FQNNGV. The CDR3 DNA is TGTGCCAGCAGCGCCGAGGGGGCAAGCTCCTATAATTCACCCCTCCACTTT. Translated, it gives CASSAEGASSYNSPLHF.